This is a list of T cell receptor beta chains from one sample in a study of identifying expanded T cells in peripheral blood. TCRdb's copy holds only in-frame clones and misses some; the assay was immunoSEQ multiplex PCR. The sample holds over 65,000 clones; roughly 90% are singletons and the top ten take approximately 7%. Source material: blood. These receptors came from a person aged 18-70 years in good health. CDR3s include the opening cysteine and the closing phenylalanine or tryptophan. D genes are given only for firm matches. The size of a clone is reported for some rows only, either as once, few or many, or as a class for expanded clones.

j_gene: TRBJ1-4
d_gene: NA
abundance: NA
v_gene: TRBV4-2
CDR3aa: CASSQDNPIRQVNEKLFF
CDR3nt: TGTGCCAGCAGCCAAGACAATCCCATCCGACAAGTTAATGAAAAACTGTTTTTT

j_gene: TRBJ2-1
d_gene: NA
abundance: once
v_gene: TRBV10-2
CDR3aa: CASSEQAPTNDEQFF
CDR3nt: TGCGCCAGCAGTGAGCAAGCTCCGACGAATGATGAGCAGTTCTTC

j_gene: TRBJ2-5
d_gene: NA
abundance: NA
v_gene: TRBV7-9
CDR3aa: CASSPSAGRQETQYF
CDR3nt: TGTGCCAGCAGCCCAAGCGCGGGGAGGCAAGAGACCCAGTACTTC

j_gene: TRBJ2-3
d_gene: TRBD2
abundance: NA
v_gene: TRBV5-1
CDR3aa: CASSLALGTSGTDTQYF
CDR3nt: TGCGCCAGCAGCTTGGCTTTGGGAACTAGCGGGACAGATACGCAGTATTTT

j_gene: TRBJ1-1
d_gene: TRBD1
abundance: once
v_gene: TRBV10-3
CDR3aa: CAISDSTGGKNTEAFF
CDR3nt: TGTGCCATCAGTGATTCGACAGGGGGCAAGAACACTGAAGCTTTCTTT

j_gene: TRBJ2-2
d_gene: NA
abundance: NA
v_gene: TRBV19
CDR3aa: CASSIVGGANTGELFF
CDR3nt: TGTGCCAGTAGTATAGTGGGCGGAGCGAACACCGGGGAGCTGTTTTTT

j_gene: TRBJ1-2
d_gene: NA
abundance: NA
v_gene: TRBV29-1
CDR3aa: CSVEPSVYGYTF
CDR3nt: TGCAGCGTTGAACCTTCGGTCTATGGCTACACCTTC

j_gene: TRBJ1-4
d_gene: TRBD1
abundance: NA
v_gene: TRBV18
CDR3aa: CASSPLVGQGREKLFF
CDR3nt: TGTGCCAGCTCACCCCTAGTCGGACAGGGACGGGAAAAACTGTTTTTT

j_gene: TRBJ2-3
d_gene: TRBD1
abundance: NA
v_gene: TRBV4-2
CDR3aa: CASSSGTGGSF
CDR3nt: TGTGCCAGCAGTTCCGGGACAGGGGGTTCCTTT

j_gene: TRBJ2-1
d_gene: NA
abundance: NA
v_gene: TRBV12-5
CDR3aa: CASGLLISPDGNEQFF
CDR3nt: TGTGCTAGTGGTTTGTTAATTAGCCCGGACGGGAATGAGCAGTTCTTC

j_gene: TRBJ1-1
d_gene: NA
abundance: NA
v_gene: TRBV6-5
CDR3aa: CASSFRGAWGTEAFF
CDR3nt: TGTGCCAGCAGTTTTCGGGGGGCGTGGGGCACTGAAGCTTTCTTT

j_gene: TRBJ1-1
d_gene: NA
abundance: NA
v_gene: TRBV10-3
CDR3aa: CAISRTGEGGEAFF
CDR3nt: TGTGCCATCAGCCGGACGGGGGAAGGAGGTGAAGCTTTCTTT

j_gene: TRBJ1-1
d_gene: TRBD1
abundance: NA
v_gene: TRBV29-1
CDR3aa: CSAYKQGQGTEAFF
CDR3nt: TGCAGCGCCTACAAACAGGGGCAGGGCACTGAAGCTTTCTTT

j_gene: TRBJ2-3
d_gene: TRBD2
abundance: NA
v_gene: TRBV5-1
CDR3aa: CASKVGSGRGESTDTQYF
CDR3nt: TGCGCCAGCAAAGTAGGGAGCGGGAGGGGTGAAAGCACAGATACGCAGTATTTT

j_gene: TRBJ1-1
d_gene: NA
abundance: NA
v_gene: TRBV12-5
CDR3aa: CASGFTNGGIRSFF
CDR3nt: TGTGCTAGTGGTTTTACAAACGGTGGGATTCGATCTTTCTTT